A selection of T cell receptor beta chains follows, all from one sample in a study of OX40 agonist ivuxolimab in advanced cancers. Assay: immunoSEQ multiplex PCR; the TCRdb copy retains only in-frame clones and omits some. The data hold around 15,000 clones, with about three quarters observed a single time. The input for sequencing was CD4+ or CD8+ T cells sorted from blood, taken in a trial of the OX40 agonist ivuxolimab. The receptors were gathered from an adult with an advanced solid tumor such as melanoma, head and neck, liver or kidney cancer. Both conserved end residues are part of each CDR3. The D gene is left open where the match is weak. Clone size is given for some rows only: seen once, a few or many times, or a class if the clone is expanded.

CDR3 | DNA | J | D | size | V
CASSETDPEAFF | TGTGCCAGCAGTGAGACAGATCCTGAAGCTTTCTTT | TRBJ1-1 | - | - | TRBV2
CASSSAMGDSYNEQFF | TGCGCCAGCAGCTCGGCCATGGGGGACTCCTACAATGAGCAGTTCTTC | TRBJ2-1 | - | - | TRBV5-1
CAISGPPAAADNEQFF | TGTGCCATCAGTGGACCCCCGGCCGCGGCGGACAATGAGCAGTTCTTC | TRBJ2-1 | - | few | TRBV10-3
CASSLTGNEQFF | TGTGCCAGCAGCTTAACCGGGAACGAGCAGTTCTTC | TRBJ2-1 | - | - | TRBV7-9
CASNGLAGDRDTQYF | TGTGCCAGCAACGGACTAGCGGGGGATCGAGATACGCAGTATTTT | TRBJ2-3 | TRBD2 | few | TRBV6-1
CASSRDGGVWETQYF | TGTGCCAGCAGCCGTGACGGGGGAGTTTGGGAGACCCAGTACTTC | TRBJ2-5 | - | - | TRBV9
CASSPYSNQPQHF | TGTGCCAGCAGTCCGTATAGCAATCAGCCCCAGCATTTT | TRBJ1-5 | - | - | TRBV6-1
CASSPDSYNSPLHF | TGCGCCAGCAGCCCGGACTCCTATAATTCACCCCTCCACTTT | TRBJ1-6 | - | - | TRBV5-1
CASILVGSEADTEAFF | TGCGCCAGTATTTTAGTGGGCAGCGAAGCGGACACTGAAGCTTTCTTT | TRBJ1-1 | - | - | TRBV23-1
CASSIVSDSVNQPQHF | TGTGCCAGTAGTATAGTTTCCGACAGCGTGAATCAGCCCCAGCATTTT | TRBJ1-5 | - | - | TRBV19
CASTPGRLNTEAFF | TGTGCCAGCACACCGGGGCGCTTGAACACTGAAGCTTTCTTT | TRBJ1-1 | - | - | TRBV6-5
CASSVEGGKETQYF | TGTGCCAGCAGCGTAGAGGGAGGCAAAGAGACCCAGTACTTC | TRBJ2-5 | - | medium-sized | TRBV9
CASSLMASGGNEQFF | TGTGCCAGCAGCTTAATGGCTAGCGGGGGAAATGAGCAGTTCTTC | TRBJ2-1 | TRBD2 | - | TRBV7-3
CASSFPTSGNYEQYF | TGTGCCAGCAGCTTCCCGACTAGCGGGAATTACGAGCAGTACTTC | TRBJ2-7 | TRBD2 | - | TRBV5-6
CASSTGDGYYGYTF | TGTGCCAGCAGTACGGGGGACGGATACTATGGCTACACCTTC | TRBJ1-2 | - | - | TRBV27
CASSYSWRLNTEAFF | TGTGCCAGCAGCTACTCCTGGAGGTTGAACACTGAAGCTTTCTTT | TRBJ1-1 | - | - | TRBV11-2
CASSSMTEYSNQPQHF | TGTGCCAGCAGCTCCATGACAGAGTATAGCAATCAGCCCCAGCATTTT | TRBJ1-5 | - | medium-sized | TRBV5-4
CASSFGRAGELFF | TGTGCCAGTAGTTTCGGGAGGGCCGGGGAGCTGTTTTTT | TRBJ2-2 | TRBD2 | - | TRBV19
CASSGVSRQETQYF | TGTGCCAGCAGTGGGGTGTCTAGGCAAGAGACCCAGTACTTC | TRBJ2-5 | - | - | TRBV2
CARSCGTGEETQYF | TGTGCCAGGAGTTGCGGGACAGGGGAGGAGACCCAGTACTTC | TRBJ2-5 | TRBD1 | - | TRBV6-5
CASSFYTITGSLTEAFF | TGTGCCAGCAGCTTTTACACCATTACAGGGTCGCTCACTGAAGCTTTCTTT | TRBJ1-1 | - | few | TRBV7-2
CASSVGGGNQPQHF | TGTGCCAGCAGCGTAGGCGGGGGGAATCAGCCCCAGCATTTT | TRBJ1-5 | - | - | TRBV9
CASSEAPPYRVNTIYF | TGTGCCAGCAGTGAAGCCCCACCCTACAGGGTGAACACCATATATTTT | TRBJ1-3 | - | - | TRBV6-1
CASTPTGNKDEQYF | TGTGCCAGCACCCCGACAGGAAACAAGGACGAGCAGTACTTC | TRBJ2-7 | - | - | TRBV2
CASSVGLVTDTQYF | TGTGCCAGCAGCGTAGGACTAGTGACAGATACGCAGTATTTT | TRBJ2-3 | - | - | TRBV9
CASSYPVEGYTF | TGTGCCAGCAGTTACCCCGTGGAGGGCTACACCTTC | TRBJ1-2 | - | - | TRBV6-5
CASSPGLVYEQYF | TGCGCCAGCAGCCCGGGACTAGTCTACGAGCAGTACTTC | TRBJ2-7 | TRBD2 | once | TRBV5-1
CASSLEAGAGNTIYF | TGTGCCAGCAGCTTAGAGGCAGGGGCTGGAAACACCATATATTTT | TRBJ1-3 | - | - | TRBV7-2
CASSLAPGTGVEQYF | TGTGCCAGCAGCTTAGCCCCCGGGACAGGGGTCGAGCAGTACTTC | TRBJ2-7 | TRBD1 | - | TRBV7-2
CASSLVGEGYTF | TGTGCCAGCAGCTTAGTCGGCGAGGGCTACACCTTC | TRBJ1-2 | - | - | TRBV7-2
CASRMTGRRDYGYTF | TGTGCCAGCAGAATGACAGGGCGGAGGGACTATGGCTACACCTTC | TRBJ1-2 | TRBD1 | large | TRBV7-9
CASKPGLAGETQYF | TGTGCCAGCAAGCCGGGACTAGCAGGAGAGACCCAGTACTTC | TRBJ2-5 | TRBD2 | - | TRBV7-9
CASSLRGVGSRNSPLHF | TGTGCCAGCAGCTTAAGAGGTGTGGGTAGTCGAAATTCACCCCTCCACTTT | TRBJ1-6 | - | - | TRBV7-6
CASSYSGGTGDEQYF | TGTGCCAGCAGTTACTCCGGCGGGACAGGCGACGAGCAGTACTTC | TRBJ2-7 | TRBD1 | few | TRBV6-6
CASSPGTGENSPLHF | TGCGCCAGCAGCCCGGGGACAGGGGAGAATTCACCCCTCCACTTT | TRBJ1-6 | TRBD1 | few | TRBV4-3
CASSTRLAGAGSTDTQYF | TGTGCCAGCAGCACCCGACTAGCGGGGGCGGGGAGCACAGATACGCAGTATTTT | TRBJ2-3 | TRBD2 | - | TRBV9
CASSPGASYEQYF | TGTGCCAGCAGCCCTGGCGCCTCCTACGAGCAGTACTTC | TRBJ2-7 | - | - | TRBV7-8
CASSSPGTSPAMMYF | TGTGCCAGCAGTTCCCCCGGGACCTCTCCCGCAATGATGTATTTT | TRBJ2-3 | - | - | TRBV27
CASSQDWCQGCTGELFF | TGCGCCAGCAGCCAAGATTGGTGTCAGGGTTGTACCGGGGAGCTGTTTTTT | TRBJ2-2 | - | medium-sized | TRBV4-1
CASSFTGRDTGELFF | TGTGCCAGCAGCTTTACAGGGAGGGACACCGGGGAGCTGTTTTTT | TRBJ2-2 | - | - | TRBV5-6
CASSPPSYNEQFF | TGTGCCAGCAGCCCACCTTCTTACAATGAGCAGTTCTTC | TRBJ2-1 | - | - | TRBV7-9
CASSGWGDSSYEQYF | TGTGCCAGCAGCGGGTGGGGGGACAGCTCCTACGAGCAGTACTTC | TRBJ2-7 | - | few | TRBV9
CASSSPNTAAGEQFF | TGTGCCAGCAGCTCACCGAACACGGCGGCGGGTGAGCAGTTCTTC | TRBJ2-1 | - | - | TRBV11-2
CASSQDRYAGGYEQYF | TGCGCCAGCAGCCAAGATCGATATGCAGGGGGCTACGAGCAGTACTTC | TRBJ2-7 | TRBD1 | - | TRBV4-3
CASSLEGQSTDTQYF | TGTGCCAGCAGCTTGGAAGGACAAAGCACAGATACGCAGTATTTT | TRBJ2-3 | - | - | TRBV5-4
CASSPPPTGSNEQFF | TGTGCCAGCAGCCCCCCCCCGACAGGGAGTAATGAGCAGTTCTTC | TRBJ2-1 | TRBD1 | - | TRBV9
CSVEPRGGWRYGYTF | TGCAGCGTTGAACCCCGGGGGGGGTGGAGGTATGGCTACACCTTC | TRBJ1-2 | - | - | TRBV29-1
CASSLPSRADTQYF | TGTGCCAGCAGTTTACCGAGTCGCGCAGATACGCAGTATTTT | TRBJ2-3 | - | - | TRBV27
CASTRTGGTYNEQFF | TGTGCCAGCACTAGGACAGGCGGGACCTACAATGAGCAGTTCTTC | TRBJ2-1 | - | once | TRBV2
CASSFRTGPNQPQHF | TGCGCCAGCAGCTTCAGGACAGGGCCTAATCAGCCCCAGCATTTT | TRBJ1-5 | TRBD1 | - | TRBV5-1
CASSGATGSTDTQYF | TGTGCCAGCAGTGGGGCCACAGGGAGCACAGATACGCAGTATTTT | TRBJ2-3 | - | - | TRBV6-4
CATSRAGGALDTQYF | TGTGCCACCAGCAGAGCCGGGGGGGCTCTAGATACGCAGTATTTT | TRBJ2-3 | TRBD2 | - | TRBV15
CATSGEGTEAFF | TGTGCCACCAGCGGGGAGGGCACTGAAGCTTTCTTT | TRBJ1-1 | - | few | TRBV15
CASSLAWGSNEQFF | TGTGCCAGCAGCTTAGCGTGGGGTAGTAATGAGCAGTTCTTC | TRBJ2-1 | - | - | TRBV7-2
CASSLDGQGDGYTF | TGTGCCAGCAGTTTGGACGGACAGGGGGATGGCTACACCTTC | TRBJ1-2 | TRBD1 | - | TRBV27
CASSLVAGNMNTEAFF | TGTGCCAGCAGCTTAGTGGCGGGGAACATGAACACTGAAGCTTTCTTT | TRBJ1-1 | - | - | TRBV7-8